What follows is one TCR beta chain and its context. The data are from a study of blood T cell repertoires in COVID-19. Germline lookup yields CDR1 SNHLY and CDR2 FYNNEI. This CDR3 comprises 14 residues. V dropped 5 bases and J dropped 5; count of bases not matched to a gene: 6. Participants had their cohort set by participant-reported clinical history. The table came from immunoSEQ multiplex PCR; TCRdb's copy has only in-frame clones and leaves some out. The sample records about 160,000 clones, approximately 88% being singletons. The source of this sequence is a woman between 45 and 60 years old who had recovered from COVID-19. V is TRBV2 and J is TRBJ1-5; 7 bases align to TRBD1. Sequencing used PBMCs or T cells enriched from blood (not recorded which). CDR3 DNA: TGTGCCAGCAGTACTCGGACAGGTGATCAGCCCCAGCATTTT. Amino acids: CASSTRTGDQPQHF.